Presented here are 10 T cell receptor beta chains from one specimen sequenced in a study of shared clonotypes between healthy human individuals. Repertoires were generated with immunoSEQ multiplex PCR, while TCRdb's copy carries only in-frame clones and drops some. Of about a million clones listed, roughly 75% are singletons. Source material: memory CD4+ T cells sorted from blood. Subset indicated: CD45RA-negative fraction. These receptors were obtained from a man aged 18 to 35 in good health.

In this sample, this clone turned up once. The chain joins TRBV18 to TRBJ1-1; D remains unclear. The CDR3 is 16 residues long. Trimming pared 0 bases from V and 6 bases from J, leaving 17 bases between. In germline, CDR1 is KGHSH, CDR2 LQKENI. The CDR3: CASSPPSSGPYAEAFF. The CDR3 DNA is TGTGCCAGCTCACCACCGTCCTCAGGCCCATACGCTGAAGCTTTCTTT.

Regarding this clone: This likely came from a read error, as a far larger clone is one base away. The sample has other DNA sequences that encode this CDR3 too. This chain uses TRBV18 with TRBJ1-1; the match to TRBD1 covers 8 bases. The CDR3 sequence is 13 residues long. The V gene's germline CDR1 is KGHSH and CDR2 LQKENI. V was clipped by 3 bases and J by 4 bases; unmatched bases: 1. The DNA for the CDR3 is TGTGCCAGCTCACCGGACAGGGTCACTGAAGCTTTCTTT. Amino acid sequence: CASSPDRVTEAFF.

The rearrangement joins TRBV30 to TRBJ2-2, with D tentatively TRBD1 (6 bases). V lost 7 bases and J lost 1, with 10 bases in between. This CDR3 is built from 13 residues. The germline gives CDR1 GTSNPN, CDR2 SVGIG (reference sequence). The CDR3 nucleotides are TGTGCCTTTACGGACAGGAACACCGGGGAGCTGTTTTTT. Its translation is CAFTDRNTGELFF.

The chain combines TRBV10-3 with TRBJ1-2, with TRBD1 identical over 7 bases. This CDR3 contains 14 residues. V shed 5 bases and J 4 bases; nucleotides not matched to a gene: 7. Germline CDR1 ENHRY, CDR2 SYGVKD. The CDR3 is CAISRWDSTYGYTF. CDR3 coding DNA: TGTGCCATCAGTAGATGGGACAGTACCTATGGCTACACCTTC.

This clone was detected only a few times. V is TRBV6-6 and J is TRBJ2-5; D is perhaps TRBD1 (6 bases). The germline gives CDR1 MNHNY, CDR2 SVGAGI (reference sequence). Trimming left V 7 bases short and J 1 base short, with 7 bases between. The CDR3 spans 12 residues. The CDR3 nucleotides are TGTGCCAGCAAGGGGGTCCAAGAGACCCAGTACTTC. Its translation: CASKGVQETQYF.

This clone was detected only once. This rearrangement joins TRBV7-2 to TRBJ1-5; tentative D call: TRBD1 (6 bases). The CDR3 extends over 16 amino acids. The germline CDR1 and CDR2 sequences are SGHTA and FQGNSA. V was pared by 0 bases and J by 6 bases, with 15 bases between. CDR3 nucleotides: TGTGCCAGCAGCTTAGCGGCACAGGGAGGTGTTCAGCCCCAGCATTTT. Encoded protein: CASSLAAQGGVQPQHF.

This sequence joins TRBV6-1 and TRBJ1-6, with a possible D match to TRBD1 (5 bases). V gave up 7 bases and J gave up 6 bases, with 13 bases separating them. This CDR3 is built from 14 residues. From germline, CDR1 is MNHNS and CDR2 SASEGT. The chain's CDR3 is CASTLEGFNSPLHF. Written as DNA, the CDR3 is TGTGCCAGCACATTAGAGGGGTTTAATTCACCCCTCCACTTT.

A few counts support this clone. This chain's CDR3 is CASSPAGHFSYEQYF. The CDR3 DNA reads as TGCGCCAGCAGCCCGGCGGGACACTTCTCCTACGAGCAGTACTTC. The chain links TRBV5-1 to TRBJ2-7; possibly TRBD1 or TRBD2 for D (6 bases each). The CDR3 extends over 15 amino acids. V was clipped by 4 bases and J by 0 bases, with 14 bases between them. Germline CDR1 and CDR2: SGHRS and YFSETQ.

This chain uses TRBV4-1 with TRBJ2-5; the D gene is possibly TRBD2 (6 bases). Trimming took 4 bases from V and 3 from J, leaving 15 bases between them. There are 15 residues in the CDR3. Germline assignment: CDR1 MGHRA and CDR2 YSYEKL. CDR3 nucleotide sequence: TGCGCCAGCAGCCCCCGGGAGACGGTGAAAGAGACCCAGTACTTC. This sequence encodes CASSPRETVKETQYF.

CDR3 residues: CASSLAIGVRADTQYF. The CDR3 nucleotides read TGTGCCAGCAGCTTAGCCATCGGGGTTCGCGCAGATACGCAGTATTTT. The rearrangement joins TRBV11-1 to TRBJ2-3; possibly TRBD2 for D (5 bases). CDR3 length equals 16 residues. Germline V gene data show CDR1 as SGHAT and CDR2 as FQDESV (reference sequence). Trimming removed 0 bases at V and 4 bases at J, with 14 bases between.